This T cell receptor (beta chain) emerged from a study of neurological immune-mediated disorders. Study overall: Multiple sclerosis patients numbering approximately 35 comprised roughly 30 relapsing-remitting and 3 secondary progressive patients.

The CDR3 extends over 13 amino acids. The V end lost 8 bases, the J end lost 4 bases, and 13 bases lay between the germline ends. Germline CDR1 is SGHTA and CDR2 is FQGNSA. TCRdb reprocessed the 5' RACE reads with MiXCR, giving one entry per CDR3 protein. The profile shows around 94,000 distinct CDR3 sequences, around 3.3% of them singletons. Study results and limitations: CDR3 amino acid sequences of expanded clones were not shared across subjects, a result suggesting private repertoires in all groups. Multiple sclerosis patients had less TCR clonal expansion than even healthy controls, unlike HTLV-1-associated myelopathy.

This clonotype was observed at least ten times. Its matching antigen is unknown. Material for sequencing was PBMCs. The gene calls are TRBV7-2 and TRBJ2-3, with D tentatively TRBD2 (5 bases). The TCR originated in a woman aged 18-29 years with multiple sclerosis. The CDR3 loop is CASEGVRPDTQYF. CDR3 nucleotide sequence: TGTGCCAGCGAGGGAGTTCGCCCAGATACGCAGTATTTT.